This T cell receptor (beta chain) derives from a study of CD8 T cells in Susac syndrome. With random hexamers, reverse transcription was performed on about 0.5 to 1 ug of RNA. TCRdb re-called the immunoSEQ multiplex PCR reads through MiXCR, storing one row per CDR3 protein. The sample consists of approximately 190,000 distinct CDR3 sequences, roughly nine tenths of them appearing once. CDR3 length equals 13 residues. The germline V gene has CDR1 SQVTM and CDR2 ANQGSEA. V shed 7 bases and J shed 2 bases, with 14 bases lying between them. Specimen: CD4+ T cells from PBMCs. The sequence came from a human donor with Susac syndrome. The rearrangement joins TRBV29-1 to TRBJ1-1; D possibly corresponds to TRBD1 (6 bases). The CDR3: CSGGGLGNTEAFF. The DNA for the CDR3 is TGCAGCGGGGGGGGCCTGGGTAACACTGAAGCTTTCTTT. The variable domain in full, with the rest retrieved from reference TRBV29-1 and TRBJ1-1, is SAVISQKPSRDICQRGTSLTIQCQVDSQVTMMFWYRQQPGQSLTLIATANQGSEATYESGFVIDKFPISRPNLTFSTLTVSNMSPEDSSIYLCSGGGLGNTEAFFGQGTRLTVV.